This T cell receptor (beta chain) was sequenced in a study of blood T cell repertoires in COVID-19. For the study at large: Acute and convalescent COVID-19 specimens originated in the United States, Italy and Spain.

Source study methods: Nucleated cell number was recorded as an estimate derived from reference gene primer amplification. Profiled with immunoSEQ multiplex PCR; TCRdb holds only in-frame clones, not every one. The V and J calls and clone size were taken over from that table, and D and trimming were inferred from the DNA. The table shows 250,000 or so clones, with approximately 81% occurring only once. Looked up from germline, CDR1 is SNHLY and CDR2 is FYNNEI. The germline V and J ends were trimmed by 6 bases and 2 bases, with 8 bases remaining between them. The CDR3 extends over 12 amino acids. Comment on this clone: At the DNA level, this CDR3 is encoded by other sequences in the same sample as well.

Residents of about two dozen US areas, aged roughly 18 to 89 years, made up the participants. V usage is TRBV2 and J usage is TRBJ2-7, with D maybe TRBD2 (5 bases). The source of this sequence is a woman in her forties or fifties who had been exposed to COVID-19. The sequencing sample was made of PBMCs or T cells enriched from blood (not recorded which). In DNA form, the CDR3 reads TGTGCCAGCAGAAGCGGTACCTACGAGCAGTACTTC. Its protein is CASRSGTYEQYF.